These 28 T cell receptor beta chains were sequenced from one sample in a study of cytomegalovirus exposure and HLA in healthy donors. The PCR used 60 Vbeta and 13 Jbeta primers. TCRdb's copy holds only in-frame clones and misses some; the assay was immunoSEQ multiplex PCR. This sample has about 190,000 clones, with 75% to 90% found just once. The sequencing input was PBMCs. Receptors originate from a man under 40 in good health and CMV-seronegative.

A single count supports this clone. The chain employs TRBV27 and TRBJ2-1, with TRBD1 matching over 8 bases. J lost 0 bases, V lost 7 bases, and 5 bases had no gene match. The CDR3 has 15 amino acids. CDR1 is MNHEY, CDR2 SMNVEV, per germline (reference sequence). In DNA, the CDR3 is TGTGCCAGCATTGGGACAGGTAGCTCCTACAATGAGCAGTTCTTC. Protein product: CASIGTGSSYNEQFF.

This clone was observed once. The chain combines TRBV21-1 with TRBJ2-7; the listed D gene, TRBD2, was not tested against the DNA. TRBV21-1 is tagged as a pseudogene. The CDR3 runs 16 residues. In nucleotides, the CDR3 is TGTGCCAGCAGCGGTCGGGAGCGGGACCATTCCTACGAGCAGTACTTC. Translating gives CASSGRERDHSYEQYF.

The gene calls are TRBV19 and TRBJ1-1, with unresolved D. The V end lost 3 bases, the J end lost 1 base, and 6 bases lay between the germline ends. In germline, CDR1 is LNHDA, CDR2 SQIVND (reference sequence). This CDR3 has 13 amino acids. The DNA of the CDR3 is TGTGCCAGTAGTATTTGGCAGAACACTGAAGCTTTCTTT. Translation gives CASSIWQNTEAFF.

The rearrangement joins TRBV5-1 to TRBJ2-2; no reliable D call. V lost 4 bases and J 0 bases, leaving 4 bases between the germline ends. Looked up from germline, CDR1 is SGHRS and CDR2 is YFSETQ. The CDR3 is made up of 13 amino acids. The CDR3 is CASSPSNTGELFF. CDR3 DNA sequence: TGCGCCAGCAGCCCCTCGAACACCGGGGAGCTGTTTTTT. Using reference TRBV5-1 and TRBJ2-2 for the parts outside the CDR3, the full variable domain is KAGVTQTPRYLIKTRGQQVTLSCSPISGHRSVSWYQQTPGQGLQFLFEYFSETQRNKGNFPGRFSGRQFSNSRSEMNVSTLELGDSALYLCASSPSNTGELFFGEGSRLTVL.

The chain carries TRBV19 and TRBJ2-2; 10 bases agree with TRBD1. V dropped 5 bases and J dropped 4; count of bases not matched to a gene: 10. This CDR3 is built from 17 residues. From germline, CDR1 is LNHDA and CDR2 SQIVND (reference sequence). In DNA form, the CDR3 reads TGTGCCAGTAGTCAAGCGACAGGGGGCGGTTTCACCGGGGAGCTGTTTTTT. This translates into CASSQATGGGFTGELFF.

The chain uses TRBV18 and TRBJ2-2; D is unresolved. CDR3 length equals 12 residues. V was clipped by 3 bases and J by 9 bases, with 8 bases between them. CDR1 KGHSH and CDR2 LQKENI come from the germline V gene. In DNA form, the CDR3 reads TGTGCCAGCTCACCCCCAGGTCGGGAGCTGTTTTTT. Translating it yields CASSPPGRELFF.

The genes are TRBV4-3 and TRBJ2-2; 8 bases agree with TRBD1. The germline gives CDR1 LGHNA, CDR2 YSLEER. Losses at the gene ends were 1 base for V and 5 bases for J; bases not matched to a gene: 6. The CDR3 consists of 16 residues. CDR3 DNA: TGCGCCAGCAGCCAAGTCTCAGGGGGCGCGACCGGGGAGCTGTTTTTT. This gives the protein CASSQVSGGATGELFF.

DNA for the CDR3: TGTGCCAGCAGTTTATCCAGGCCTCCCTACGAGCAGTACTTC. It codes for CASSLSRPPYEQYF. V is TRBV28 and J is TRBJ2-5; no reliable D call. The J call is uncertain, as TRBJ2-7 better fits the DNA end. This CDR3 spans 14 amino acids. In germline, CDR1 is MDHEN, CDR2 SYDVKM.

Here the CDR3 DNA reads TGTGCCAGCAGAGGGGACAGCTCCTACGAGCAGTACTTC. This translates into CASRGDSSYEQYF. The J gene is TRBJ2-7, the V gene TRBV13; 7 bases are a match to TRBD1. The length of the CDR3 is 13 residues. V gave up 6 bases and J gave up 0 bases; unmatched junction bases: 2. Germline V gene sequence: CDR1 PRHDT, CDR2 FYEKMQ (reference sequence). Full variable domain (remainder filled in from reference TRBV13 and TRBJ2-7): AAGVIQSPRHLIKEKRETATLKCYPIPRHDTVYWYQQGPGQDPQFLISFYEKMQSDKGSIPDRFSAQQFSDYHSELNMSSLELGDSALYFCASRGDSSYEQYFGPGTRLTVT.

The chain combines TRBV19 with TRBJ2-1, with 16 bases that match TRBD2. V gave up 7 bases and J gave up 9 bases; unmatched junction bases: 9. Germline-derived CDR1 and CDR2 are LNHDA and SQIVND (reference sequence). The CDR3 extends over 16 amino acids. This CDR3 reads CASKSPGTSGRGEQFF. The CDR3 nucleotides read TGTGCCAGTAAATCGCCCGGGACTAGCGGGAGGGGTGAGCAGTTCTTC.

The chain has TRBV5-1 and TRBJ2-7; 10 bases are shared with TRBD1. Trimming at V came to 1 base and at J to 4 bases, leaving 11 bases not matched to a gene. This CDR3 has 17 amino acids. Germline V gives CDR1 SGHRS, CDR2 YFSETQ. The DNA for the CDR3 is TGCGCCAGCAGCTTGTTAGGCCGGGACAGGGGTCCGTACGAGCAGTACTTC. It codes for CASSLLGRDRGPYEQYF.

J is TRBJ1-4 and V is TRBV5-1; D remains ambiguous. V gave up 0 bases and J gave up 0 bases, with 6 bases separating them. CDR3 length: 15 residues. Germline lookup yields CDR1 SGHRS and CDR2 YFSETQ. For the CDR3, the DNA is TGCGCCAGCAGCTTGGAAGGAGCAACTAATGAAAAACTGTTTTTT. Protein: CASSLEGATNEKLFF.

The rearrangement links TRBV28 to TRBJ1-2, with 9 bases identical to TRBD1. Germline trimming cut 5 bases from V and 4 bases from J; bases unmatched to any gene: 11. Germline V gene sequence: CDR1 MDHEN, CDR2 SYDVKM. The CDR3 is 16 residues long. Written as DNA, the CDR3 is TGTGCCAGCAGTCCCCCCTCGGGACAGGGTACCTATGGCTACACCTTC. Amino acid sequence: CASSPPSGQGTYGYTF.

CDR3 nucleotides: TGTGCCAGCAGCCAAGTAGTGTGGCGGGAGGGGTTTAATGAGCAGTTCTTC. This sequence encodes CASSQVVWREGFNEQFF. The chain joins TRBV14 to TRBJ2-1; 9 positions agree with TRBD2. The V segment lost 1 base and the J segment 7 bases; nucleotides outside the gene matches: 11. This CDR3 is 17 amino acids long. CDR1 and CDR2 (germline): SGHDN, FVKESK.

The V gene is TRBV6-1, the J gene TRBJ1-5, with D unresolved. From germline, CDR1 is MNHNS and CDR2 SASEGT. The V end lost 2 bases, the J end lost 5 bases, and 7 bases lay between the germline ends. The CDR3 contains 13 residues. The CDR3 region is CASSELRDQPQHF. CDR3 nucleotides: TGTGCCAGCAGTGAACTGCGGGATCAGCCCCAGCATTTT.

The chain links TRBV27 to TRBJ1-1, with TRBD1 matching over 8 bases. This CDR3 region has 13 residues. V lost 8 bases, J lost 6 bases, and 8 bases stayed unmatched. Germline assignment: CDR1 MNHEY and CDR2 SMNVEV (reference sequence). CDR3 sequence reads: CASQGALIAEAFF. CDR3 nucleotides: TGTGCCAGCCAGGGGGCGCTTATCGCTGAAGCTTTCTTT.

This clone was recorded only once. V gene TRBV7-2 combines with J gene TRBJ2-7; D uncertain. The CDR3 spans 13 residues. From germline, CDR1 is SGHTA and CDR2 FQGNSA. V gave up 3 bases and J gave up 3 bases, with 9 bases separating them. In DNA, the CDR3 is TGTGCCAGCAGCTTGCAGCAGCGCTACGAGCAGTACTTC. It translates to CASSLQQRYEQYF.

This clone was observed once. The rearrangement joins TRBV15 to TRBJ2-7, with 8 bases matching TRBD2. This CDR3 is 15 amino acids long. V lost 4 bases to trimming and J lost 3 bases; unmatched junction nucleotides: 8. Germline-derived CDR1 and CDR2 are LNHNV and YYDKDF (reference sequence). This CDR3 reads CATSNIAGRVYEQYF. DNA for the CDR3: TGTGCCACCAGCAATATAGCGGGAAGAGTCTACGAGCAGTACTTC.

For this clone: The junction shows a germline mismatch at one end, possibly a read error. The chain links TRBV7-9 to TRBJ2-2; 8 bases agree with TRBD2. The V gene's germline CDR1 is SEHNR and CDR2 FQNEAQ (reference sequence). The CDR3 covers 16 residues. CDR3 in amino acids: CSSSFLDGGASGELFF. In nucleotides, the CDR3 is TGTTCCAGCAGCTTCCTGGACGGGGGGGCCTCCGGGGAGCTGTTTTTT.

This rearrangement joins TRBV2 to TRBJ1-5; 10 bases line up with TRBD1. CDR3 length: 14 amino acids. Trimming cost V 6 bases and J 4 bases; bases outside gene matches: 3. The V gene's germline CDR1 is SNHLY and CDR2 FYNNEI. For the CDR3, the DNA is TGTGCCAGCAGAAGACAGGGGGCAAATCAGCCCCAGCATTTT. Translating it yields CASRRQGANQPQHF.

This clone appeared a few times. The chain recombines TRBV7-9 with TRBJ2-2; no clear D gene. V dropped 3 bases and J dropped 9 bases, with 8 bases sitting between them. Germline V gene data show CDR1 as SEHNR and CDR2 as FQNEAQ (reference sequence). CDR3 length: 12 residues. As DNA, the CDR3 is TGTGCCAGCAGCTTTGCGGTGTGGGAGCTGTTTTTT. This sequence encodes CASSFAVWELFF.

This clone came up once. V and J are TRBV2 and TRBJ1-2, with 11 bases aligning to TRBD1. The junction had 13 bases not matched to a gene; V was cut back by 6 bases and J by 4 bases. Germline V gene data show CDR1 as SNHLY and CDR2 as FYNNEI. The CDR3 totals 17 residues. The DNA for the CDR3 is TGTGCCAGCAGAGCCGGGACAGGGGGAAAGGAAGGCTATGGCTACACCTTC. Its translation is CASRAGTGGKEGYGYTF.

This clone was counted between two and nine times. The chain couples TRBV7-8 to TRBJ2-3, with 7 bases identical to TRBD1. The CDR3 is 15 amino acids. Unmatched junction bases numbered 8, after V lost 5 bases and J lost 3 bases. The germline CDR1 and CDR2 sequences are SGHVS and FQNEAQ. The CDR3 nucleotides are TGTGCCAGCAGCGTGCGACAGGGAGAAACAGATACGCAGTATTTT. As protein: CASSVRQGETDTQYF.

V is TRBV28 and J is TRBJ1-2, with 8 bases that match TRBD1. With V trimmed by 7 bases and J by 5 bases, 6 bases remained unmatched. Germline values: CDR1 MDHEN, CDR2 SYDVKM. The CDR3 loop spans 13 amino acids. CDR3 sequence: CASTSRGRYGYTF. CDR3 coding DNA: TGTGCCAGCACGTCCAGGGGGCGGTATGGCTACACCTTC.

The chain joins TRBV7-2 to TRBJ2-7; D might be TRBD1 (5 bases). V lost 6 bases, J lost 9 bases, and 12 bases lay in between. The germline gives CDR1 SGHTA, CDR2 FQGNSA. This CDR3 has 11 amino acids. Here the CDR3 DNA reads TGTGCCAGCAGGGGGCAGGGCTGGCAGTACTTC. Protein sequence: CASRGQGWQYF.

The chain uses TRBV19 and TRBJ2-2, with TRBD2 identical over 8 bases. The CDR3 is 18 amino acids. Germline V CDR1 and CDR2: LNHDA, SQIVND (reference sequence). V shed 0 bases and J 4 bases; nucleotides not matched to a gene: 10. The CDR3 protein is CASSIELRSGGFTGELFF. The CDR3 DNA reads as TGTGCCAGTAGTATAGAATTGCGGAGCGGGGGCTTCACCGGGGAGCTGTTTTTT.

The rearrangement uses TRBV28 and TRBJ2-5; D is ambiguous. The DNA end favors TRBJ2-7, so the J call may be wrong. CDR1 and CDR2 (germline): MDHEN, SYDVKM. The CDR3 is made up of 13 amino acids. The CDR3 DNA is TGTGCCAGCAGCCGATCCTCTACGTACGAGCAGTACTTC. It encodes CASSRSSTYEQYF.

This clone was seen once. J is TRBJ1-1 and V is TRBV6-5; the D gene is possibly TRBD1 (6 bases). This CDR3 contains 13 residues. CDR1 is MNHEY, CDR2 SVGAGI, per germline. The V end lost 5 bases, the J end lost 0 bases, and 7 bases lay between the germline ends. The CDR3 is CASSGGMNTEAFF. The CDR3 bases are TGTGCCAGCAGTGGGGGCATGAACACTGAAGCTTTCTTT.